This TCR beta chain was captured in a study of blood T cell repertoires in COVID-19. Overall study context: The samples span acute and convalescent COVID-19 from the United States, Italy and Spain.

V lost 1 base and J lost 1, with 4 bases in between. Germline V gene sequence: CDR1 LGHNA, CDR2 YNFKEQ. The CDR3 is 13 amino acids. Original methodology: By means of reference gene primer amplification, nucleated cell counts were estimated. Profiled with immunoSEQ multiplex PCR; TCRdb holds only in-frame clones, not every one. The DNA was the basis for D and trimming; V, J and clone size are from that table. The sample holds about 41,000 clones, around 83% seen once. Sequenced material: peripheral blood. This clonotype originated in an elderly woman with active or convalescent COVID-19. This chain uses TRBV4-2 with TRBJ1-2; D call uncertain. The CDR3 sequence is CASSQVSNYGYTF. The DNA for the CDR3 is TGTGCCAGCAGCCAAGTGAGTAACTATGGCTACACCTTC.